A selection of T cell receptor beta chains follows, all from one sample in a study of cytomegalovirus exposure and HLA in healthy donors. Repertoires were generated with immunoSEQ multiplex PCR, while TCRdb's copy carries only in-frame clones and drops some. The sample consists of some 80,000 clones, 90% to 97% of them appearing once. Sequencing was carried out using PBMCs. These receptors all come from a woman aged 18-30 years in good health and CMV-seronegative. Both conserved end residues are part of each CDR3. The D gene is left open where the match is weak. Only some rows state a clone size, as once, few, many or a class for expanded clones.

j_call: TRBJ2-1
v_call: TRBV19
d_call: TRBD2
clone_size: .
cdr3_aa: CASRIGLADYNEQFF
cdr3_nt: TGTGCCAGCCGCATTGGGCTAGCGGACTACAATGAGCAGTTCTTC

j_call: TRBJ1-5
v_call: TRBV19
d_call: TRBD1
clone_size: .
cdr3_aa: CASSPGTGSNQPQHF
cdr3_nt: TGTGCCAGTAGTCCCGGGACAGGGAGCAATCAGCCCCAGCATTTT

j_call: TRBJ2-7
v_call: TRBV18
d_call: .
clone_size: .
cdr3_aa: CASSPSLERGQYF
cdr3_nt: TGTGCCAGCTCACCCAGCCTGGAGCGAGGGCAGTACTTC

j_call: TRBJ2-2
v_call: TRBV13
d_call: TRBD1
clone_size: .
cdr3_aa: CASRDRGDTGELFF
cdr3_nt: TGTGCCAGCAGGGACAGGGGGGACACCGGGGAGCTGTTTTTT

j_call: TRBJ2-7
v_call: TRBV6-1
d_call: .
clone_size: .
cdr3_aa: CASSGLSGGVGSYEQYF
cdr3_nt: TGTGCCAGCAGTGGCCTCTCGGGGGGCGTGGGCTCCTACGAGCAGTACTTC

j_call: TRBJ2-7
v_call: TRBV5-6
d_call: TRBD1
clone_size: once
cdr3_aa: CASSLLQGVYEQYF
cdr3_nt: TGTGCCAGCAGCTTGTTACAGGGGGTTTACGAGCAGTACTTC

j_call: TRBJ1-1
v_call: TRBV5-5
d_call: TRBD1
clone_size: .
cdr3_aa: CASSPDRGTEAFF
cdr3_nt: TGTGCCAGCAGCCCGGACAGGGGCACTGAAGCTTTCTTT

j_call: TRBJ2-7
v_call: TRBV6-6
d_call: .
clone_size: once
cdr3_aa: CASSRDGTPSYEQYF
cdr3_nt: TGTGCCAGCAGTAGGGACGGGACACCTTCCTACGAGCAGTACTTC

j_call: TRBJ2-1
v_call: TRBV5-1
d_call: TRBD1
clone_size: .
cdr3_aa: CASSLGGTGTYNEQFF
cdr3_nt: TGCGCCAGCAGCTTGGGGGGGACAGGGACCTACAATGAGCAGTTCTTC

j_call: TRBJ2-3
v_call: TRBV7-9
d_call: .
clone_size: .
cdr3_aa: CASSPELTDTQYF
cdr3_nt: TGTGCCAGCAGTCCGGAGTTGACAGATACGCAGTATTTT

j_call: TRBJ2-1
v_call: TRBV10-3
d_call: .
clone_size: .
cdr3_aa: CAISVVVGAEQFF
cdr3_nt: TGTGCCATCAGTGTGGTCGTGGGCGCTGAGCAGTTCTTC

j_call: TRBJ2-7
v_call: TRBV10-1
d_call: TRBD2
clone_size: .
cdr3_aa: CASSFLAGVAYEQYF
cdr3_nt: TGCGCCAGCAGCTTCCTAGCGGGAGTGGCCTACGAGCAGTACTTC

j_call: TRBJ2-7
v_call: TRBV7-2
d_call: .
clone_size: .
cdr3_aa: CASSLLGGSYEQYF
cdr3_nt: TGTGCCAGCAGCTTACTCGGCGGATCCTACGAGCAGTACTTC

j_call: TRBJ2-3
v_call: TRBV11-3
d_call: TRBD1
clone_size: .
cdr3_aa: CASSLRAGTVEDTQYF
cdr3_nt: TGTGCCAGCAGCTTAAGGGCAGGGACAGTGGAAGATACGCAGTATTTT

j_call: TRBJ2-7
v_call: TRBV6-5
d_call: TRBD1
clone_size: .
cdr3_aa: CASSRHDRGDYEQYF
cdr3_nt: TGTGCCAGCAGCCGACATGACAGGGGGGACTACGAGCAGTACTTC

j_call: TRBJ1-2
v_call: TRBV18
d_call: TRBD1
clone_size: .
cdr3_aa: CASSAGQEEYGYTF
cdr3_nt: TGTGCCAGCTCAGCGGGACAGGAAGAGTATGGCTACACCTTC

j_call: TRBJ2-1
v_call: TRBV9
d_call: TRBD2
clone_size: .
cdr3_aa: CASSVVTSGRGSEQFF
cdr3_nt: TGTGCCAGCAGCGTAGTCACTAGCGGGAGGGGGAGTGAGCAGTTCTTC

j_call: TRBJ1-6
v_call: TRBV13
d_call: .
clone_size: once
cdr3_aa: CASSQGADISPLHF
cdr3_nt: TGTGCCAGCAGTCAAGGAGCGGATATTTCACCCCTCCACTTT

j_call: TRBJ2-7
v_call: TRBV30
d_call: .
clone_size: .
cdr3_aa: CALTSRFGGIPYEQYF
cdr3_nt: TGTGCCTTAACCTCCAGGTTTGGGGGGATTCCCTACGAGCAGTACTTC

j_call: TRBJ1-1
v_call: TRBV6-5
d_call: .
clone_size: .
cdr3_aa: CASSFRRVNTEAFF
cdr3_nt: TGTGCCAGCAGTTTCCGCAGGGTAAACACTGAAGCTTTCTTT

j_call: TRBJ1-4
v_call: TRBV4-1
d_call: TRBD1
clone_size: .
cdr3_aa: CASSQGQPTNEKLFF
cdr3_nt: TGCGCCAGCAGCCAGGGACAGCCAACTAATGAAAAACTGTTTTTT

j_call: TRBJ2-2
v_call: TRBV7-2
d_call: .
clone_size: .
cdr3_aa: CASSWTEWELFF
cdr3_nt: TGTGCCAGCAGCTGGACAGAGTGGGAGCTGTTTTTT

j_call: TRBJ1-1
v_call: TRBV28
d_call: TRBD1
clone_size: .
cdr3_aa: CASRPTGQGFSEAFF
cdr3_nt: TGTGCCAGCAGACCTACGGGACAGGGTTTTTCTGAAGCTTTCTTT

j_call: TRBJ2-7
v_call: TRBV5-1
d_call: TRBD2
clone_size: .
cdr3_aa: CASSTLAGGPPNEQYF
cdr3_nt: TGCGCCAGCAGCACCTTAGCGGGAGGTCCGCCCAACGAGCAGTACTTC

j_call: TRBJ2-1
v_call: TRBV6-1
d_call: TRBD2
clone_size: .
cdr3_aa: CASSEVPSGLSYNEQFF
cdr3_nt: TGTGCCAGCAGTGAAGTCCCTAGCGGTCTATCCTACAATGAGCAGTTCTTC

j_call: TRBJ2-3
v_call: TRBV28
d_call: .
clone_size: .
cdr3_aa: CASEPSGSTDTQYF
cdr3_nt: TGTGCCAGCGAACCAAGCGGGAGCACAGATACGCAGTATTTT

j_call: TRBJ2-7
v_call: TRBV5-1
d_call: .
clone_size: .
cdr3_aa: CASSLGGGSYEQYF
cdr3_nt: TGCGCCAGCAGCTTGGGTGGAGGGAGCTACGAGCAGTACTTC

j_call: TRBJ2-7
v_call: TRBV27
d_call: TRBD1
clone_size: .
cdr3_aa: CASSPLWGTGETYEQYF
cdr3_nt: TGTGCCAGCAGTCCGCTTTGGGGGACAGGGGAAACCTACGAGCAGTACTTC

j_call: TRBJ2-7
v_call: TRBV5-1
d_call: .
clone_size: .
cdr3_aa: CASRTPGLYEQYF
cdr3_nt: TGCGCCAGCCGAACCCCAGGGTTGTACGAGCAGTACTTC

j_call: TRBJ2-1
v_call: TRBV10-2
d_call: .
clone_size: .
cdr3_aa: CAGGESYNEQFF
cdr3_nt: TGCGCCGGCGGGGAATCCTACAATGAGCAGTTCTTC

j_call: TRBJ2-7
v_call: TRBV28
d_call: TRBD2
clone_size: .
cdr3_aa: CASTPPGTSGNYEQYF
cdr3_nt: TGTGCCAGCACCCCCCCGGGGACTAGCGGAAACTACGAGCAGTACTTC

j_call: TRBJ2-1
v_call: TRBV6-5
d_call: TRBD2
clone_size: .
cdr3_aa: CASNRAGGVNEQFF
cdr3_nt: TGTGCCAGCAATCGAGCGGGAGGCGTGAATGAGCAGTTCTTC

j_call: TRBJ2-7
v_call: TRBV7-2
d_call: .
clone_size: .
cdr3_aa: CASSPASDIGYEQYF
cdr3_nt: TGTGCCAGCAGCCCCGCCTCGGACATTGGCTACGAGCAGTACTTC

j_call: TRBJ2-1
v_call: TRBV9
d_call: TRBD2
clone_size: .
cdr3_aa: CASSVAGASGRGYPFF
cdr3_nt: TGTGCCAGCAGCGTAGCTGGGGCTAGCGGGAGGGGGTACCCGTTCTTC

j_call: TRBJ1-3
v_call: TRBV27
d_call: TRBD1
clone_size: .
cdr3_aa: CASSLSRGQATIYF
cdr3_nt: TGTGCCAGCAGTTTATCGAGGGGACAGGCTACCATATATTTT

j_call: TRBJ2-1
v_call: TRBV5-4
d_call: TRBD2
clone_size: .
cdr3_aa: CASTPGGSSYNEQFF
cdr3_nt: TGTGCCAGCACCCCAGGCGGGAGCTCCTACAATGAGCAGTTCTTC

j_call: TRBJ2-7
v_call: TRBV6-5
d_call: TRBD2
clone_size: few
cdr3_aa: CASRKTSGSYEQYF
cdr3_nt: TGTGCCAGCAGGAAGACTAGCGGGAGTTACGAGCAGTACTTC

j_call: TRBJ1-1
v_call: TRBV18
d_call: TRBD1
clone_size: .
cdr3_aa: CASSPPTGITEAFF
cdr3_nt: TGTGCCAGCTCACCACCGACAGGGATTACTGAAGCTTTCTTT

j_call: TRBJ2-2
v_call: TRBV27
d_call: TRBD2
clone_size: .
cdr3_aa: CASRGGASSGELFF
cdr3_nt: TGTGCCAGCAGGGGAGGGGCTAGTTCCGGGGAGCTGTTTTTT

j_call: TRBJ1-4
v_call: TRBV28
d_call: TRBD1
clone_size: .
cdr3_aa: CASSSGTGLMKKLFF
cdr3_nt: TGTGCCAGCAGTTCTGGGACAGGATTAATGAAAAAACTGTTTTTT

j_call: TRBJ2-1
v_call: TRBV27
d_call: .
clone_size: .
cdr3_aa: CASRPKEETGGEQFF
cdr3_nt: TGTGCCAGCAGACCAAAGGAGGAGACGGGCGGTGAGCAGTTCTTC

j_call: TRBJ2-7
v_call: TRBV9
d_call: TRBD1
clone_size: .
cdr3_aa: CASSVATGVYEQYF
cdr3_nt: TGTGCCAGCAGCGTAGCAACAGGGGTCTACGAGCAGTACTTC

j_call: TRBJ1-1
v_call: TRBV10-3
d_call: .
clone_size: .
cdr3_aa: CAISDKGGVKNTEAFF
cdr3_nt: TGTGCCATCAGTGATAAGGGGGGGGTTAAGAACACTGAAGCTTTCTTT

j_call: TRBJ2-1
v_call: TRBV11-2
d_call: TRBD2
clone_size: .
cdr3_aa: CASSYSGREQFF
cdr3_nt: TGTGCCAGCAGCTATAGCGGGAGGGAGCAGTTCTTC

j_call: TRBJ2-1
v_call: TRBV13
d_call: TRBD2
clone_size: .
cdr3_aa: CASNLLGGTSNNEQFF
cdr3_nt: TGTGCCAGCAACCTACTAGGGGGGACTAGCAATAATGAGCAGTTCTTC

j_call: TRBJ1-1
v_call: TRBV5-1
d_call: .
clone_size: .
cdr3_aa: CASSWGYLNTEAFF
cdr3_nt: TGCGCCAGCAGCTGGGGCTACTTGAACACTGAAGCTTTCTTT

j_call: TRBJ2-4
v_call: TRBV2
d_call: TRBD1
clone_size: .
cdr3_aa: CASNPGLQGIQYF
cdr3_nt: TGTGCCAGCAACCCCGGCCTACAGGGGATTCAGTACTTC

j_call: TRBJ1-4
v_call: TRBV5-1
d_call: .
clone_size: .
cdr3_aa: CASSSIGSATNEKLFF
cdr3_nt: TGCGCCAGCAGCTCGATCGGGTCAGCAACTAATGAAAAACTGTTTTTT